The T cell receptor beta chain under discussion was sequenced for a study of blood T cell repertoires in COVID-19. Background on the study: Italy, Spain and the United States were the sources of the convalescent and acute COVID-19 samples. From T cells, B-cell-depleted T cells, or PBMCs came the material, which was cDNA or gDNA.

Patients of the Seattle cohort, enrolled during active infection, were followed longitudinally. This CDR3 has 13 amino acids. Trimming took 6 bases from V and 7 from J, leaving 10 bases between them. The germline CDR1 and CDR2 sequences are MNHEY and SVGEGT. Original processing notes: The assay estimated nucleated cells by amplifying reference gene primers. Assay used: immunoSEQ multiplex PCR; TCRdb lists only in-frame clones, some missing. V, J and clone size are those of that table, while D and trimming were read from the DNA. The sample lists about 120,000 clones, approximately 85% seen once, with about 18% in the top ten.

Input material: peripheral blood. This receptor was identified in a man aged 25 to 40 with COVID-19, enrolled during active disease. The chain carries TRBV6-2 or TRBV6-3 and TRBJ1-6; D is unclear. The CDR3 DNA sequence: TGTGCCAGCAGCGGCCTTGGCAATTCACCCCTCCACTTT. Translating it yields CASSGLGNSPLHF.